The rows below give T cell receptor beta chains drawn from one sample of a study of human T cells and chemical hapten exposure. Via MiXCR, TCRdb re-called the RACE reads, giving one row per CDR3 protein. The top ten hold about 3.4% of the sample, which has 60,000 to 80,000 distinct CDR3 sequences, roughly 6.6% seen once. The sequenced sample was whole blood. The source is a female donor in good health. Some clones in this sample may be carry-over from other donors' samples. The conserved cysteine and the conserved F or W are not part of the CDR3 here. Clone size is given for some rows only: seen once, a few or many times, or a class if the clone is expanded.

many TRBJ1-2 TRBV6-2/TRBV6-3 ASTTTPSEYYGYT
many TRBJ2-1 TRBV20-1 SVKDFEQF
many TRBJ1-1 TRBV20-1 SAATVRSTEAF
- TRBJ1-3 TRBV4-1 VSSQDGGSGYSGNTIY
many TRBJ2-7 TRBV30 AWSVSAGTYEQY
many TRBJ1-4 TRBV7-8 ASSFSTGQLKLF
few TRBJ1-1 TRBV11-3 ASSRDRGLRNTEAF
many TRBJ2-1 TRBV29-1 SVEVEGGLDEQF
- TRBJ1-5 TRBV7-2 ASSLAGADQPQH
- TRBJ2-3 TRBV2 ASRNRGVPDTQY
many TRBJ2-1 TRBV7-9 ASSLGLAYNEQF
- TRBJ2-3 TRBV4-1 ASSQEPSSTDTQY
- TRBJ2-5 TRBV9 ASSVVVRRY